A selection of T cell receptor beta chains follows, all from one sample in a study of control samples from healthy donors and cancer patients. Here immunoSEQ multiplex PCR was the method, and the copy in TCRdb shows in-frame clones only, minus some. The sample gives some 150,000 clones, 85% to 95% of which show up once; about an eighth is in the top ten. Input material: blood. The origin of the receptors is a man aged 35-49 years in good health. The CDR3 runs from the conserved cysteine through the conserved F or W.

CASSLEGRLANYGYTF	TRBV7-9
CASSSGQGSITEAFF	TRBV3-1/TRBV3-2
CASSIGTYNEQYF	TRBV19
CASSHGTGGQETQYF	TRBV4-2
CASSLFSRHEQYF	TRBV13
CASSFVGLDTQYF	TRBV12-3/TRBV12-4
CASSRWAGTDTQYF	TRBV7-3
CASSQARGLNYGYTF	TRBV3-1/TRBV3-2
CASSLAGGDYNEQFF	TRBV5-1
CASSLEGGRETQYF	TRBV27
CASSPRTGRVREQFF	TRBV9
CASRWGVLAGVKWYNEQFF	TRBV5-1
CASSLEGQMNTEAFF	TRBV5-1
CASSSGTSGANVLTF	TRBV5-1
CASSSQTGTFLPSTEAFF	TRBV7-3
CASSTTGDENIQYF	TRBV11-3
CASSGISARSEAFF	TRBV2
CASSFQGRAFF	TRBV3-1/TRBV3-2
CASSLPGTGDYNEQFF	TRBV7-9
CATIGGRSTDTQYF	TRBV6-5
CASSETGGLIGTDTQYF	TRBV6-1
CASSRKDRAYTDTQYF	TRBV5-6
CASTLRDSPDYGYTF	TRBV2
CASSSPGLQDTGELFF	TRBV28
CASSYGNEQFF	TRBV7-9
CASSGTGSYGYTF	TRBV27
CASQRDRGLETQYF	TRBV2
CASSRPGHIYEQYF	TRBV6-5
CASSLSLAETGELFF	TRBV7-9
CASSLLPGEKLFF	TRBV5-4
CASSQGRRNTEAFF	TRBV3-1/TRBV3-2
CATSDSGQGVADTQYF	TRBV24-1
CASSEYTGYSGANVLTF	TRBV6-1
CASSAWEGETGELFF	TRBV2
CASSSDRWVETQYF	TRBV7-2
CASRANYGYTF	TRBV25-1
CASSIGAGMNTEAFF	TRBV19
CASSYSRVNEKLFF	TRBV6-2/TRBV6-3
CASSLSAQGQQFF	TRBV27
CASSPVFGAGELFF	TRBV5-1
CASSQGTDTFYEQYF	TRBV4-2
CATSRALTGGNEKLFF	TRBV15
CASSHYIGEQETQYF	TRBV14
CASSVGAAGNTIYF	TRBV9
CSVEAGGPETQYF	TRBV29-1
CASSRSGTNYGYTF	TRBV14
CASSPGLLETQYF	TRBV4-1
CASSQGTGGNYGYTF	TRBV3-1/TRBV3-2
CASSFSGGQVSYNEQFF	TRBV7-3
CASSQAVVGVQETQYF	TRBV4-1
CASTTSGDQEGYTF	TRBV19
CASSTRRETNTEAFF	TRBV27
CASRRGQDPNQPQHF	TRBV6-5
CASTFLGSGDHEQYF	TRBV28
CSVDGPSGLAINEKLFF	TRBV29-1